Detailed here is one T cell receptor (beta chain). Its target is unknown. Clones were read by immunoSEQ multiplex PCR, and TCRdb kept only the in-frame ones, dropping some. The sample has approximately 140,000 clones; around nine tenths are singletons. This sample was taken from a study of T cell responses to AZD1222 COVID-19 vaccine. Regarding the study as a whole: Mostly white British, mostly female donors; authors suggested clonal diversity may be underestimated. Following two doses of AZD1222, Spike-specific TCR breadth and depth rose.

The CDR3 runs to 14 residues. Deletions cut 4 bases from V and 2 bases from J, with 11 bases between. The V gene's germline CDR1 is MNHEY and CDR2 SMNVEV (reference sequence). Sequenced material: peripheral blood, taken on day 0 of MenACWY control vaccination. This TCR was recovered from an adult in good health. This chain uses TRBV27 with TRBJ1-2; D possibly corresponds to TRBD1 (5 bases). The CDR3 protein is CASSSTGLNYGYTF. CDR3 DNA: TGTGCCAGCAGTTCCACGGGGCTCAACTATGGCTACACCTTC.